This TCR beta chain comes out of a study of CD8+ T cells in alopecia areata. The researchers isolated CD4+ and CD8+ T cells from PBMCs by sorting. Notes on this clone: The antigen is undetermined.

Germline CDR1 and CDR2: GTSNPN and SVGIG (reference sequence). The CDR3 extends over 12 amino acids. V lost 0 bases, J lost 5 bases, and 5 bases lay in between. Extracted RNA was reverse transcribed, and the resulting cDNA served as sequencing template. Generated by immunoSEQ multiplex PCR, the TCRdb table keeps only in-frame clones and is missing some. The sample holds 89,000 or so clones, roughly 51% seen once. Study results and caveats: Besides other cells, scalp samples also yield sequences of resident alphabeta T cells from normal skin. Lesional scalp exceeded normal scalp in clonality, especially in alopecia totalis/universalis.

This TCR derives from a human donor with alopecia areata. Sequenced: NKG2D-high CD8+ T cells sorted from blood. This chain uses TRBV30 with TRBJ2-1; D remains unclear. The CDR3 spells CAWSVWDNEQFF. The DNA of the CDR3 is TGTGCCTGGAGTGTATGGGACAATGAGCAGTTCTTC.